A single sample is the source of the 26 T cell receptor beta chains below, sequenced in a study of beta chain features in type 1 diabetes. The entirety of the isolated RNA underwent reverse transcription, so expressed TCRB transcripts were sequenced. Libraries were prepared by immunoSEQ multiplex PCR; TCRdb keeps only in-frame clonotypes and omits some of them. Among under 250,000 clones, around 9.9% were seen once, and the ten largest hold over 1%. What was sequenced was central memory CD4+ T cells from blood. The receptors originated from a young man in good health.

The chain joins TRBV7-6 to TRBJ2-7; tentatively, D is TRBD1 or TRBD2 (5 bases each). Germline loops: CDR1 SGHVS, CDR2 FNYEAQ. The CDR3 is made up of 16 amino acids. The ends were cut back, 0 bases at V and 6 bases at J, with 18 bases in the middle. The DNA of the CDR3 is TGTGCCAGCAGCTTAGCGTGGGGACCGACGGCGGGCGAGCAGTACTTC. It encodes CASSLAWGPTAGEQYF.

J is TRBJ1-5 and V is TRBV30; TRBD1 is a possible D gene (5 bases). The CDR3 runs 13 residues. Looked up from germline, CDR1 is GTSNPN and CDR2 is SVGIG (reference sequence). Trimming removed 2 bases at V and 7 bases at J, with 12 bases between. The CDR3 bases are TGTGCCTGGAGTACGACAGTTGGGCAGCCCCAGCATTTT. Translated: CAWSTTVGQPQHF.

The CDR3 DNA reads TGTGCCAGCAGCAAAGAAGTCGCAAGAGCCGTCACAGATACGCAGTATTTT. Translating it yields CASSKEVARAVTDTQYF. The chain couples TRBV21-1 to TRBJ2-3; TRBD2, the D gene given by the table, was not confirmed from the DNA. TRBV21-1 is a documented pseudogene. CDR3 length equals 17 residues.

This chain joins TRBV9 and TRBJ2-3, with no clear D. The V gene lost 0 bases and the J gene lost 0 bases, with 11 bases spanning the gap. Looked up from germline, CDR1 is SGDLS and CDR2 is YYNGEE. The CDR3 has 16 amino acids. The CDR3 spells CASSVAQGRSTDTQYF. Written as DNA, the CDR3 is TGTGCCAGCAGCGTAGCCCAAGGGCGTAGCACAGATACGCAGTATTTT.

This clone came up a few times. The sample holds other DNA sequences that translate to the same CDR3. The chain employs TRBV18 and TRBJ2-5; no firm D call. This CDR3 spans 14 amino acids. Per the germline V gene, CDR1 is KGHSH and CDR2 is LQKENI. Trimming shortened V by 3 bases and J by 1 base, and 9 bases separated the two germline ends. CDR3 coding DNA: TGTGCCAGCTCACCCCTCGGCACCCAAGAGACCCAGTACTTC. Amino acids: CASSPLGTQETQYF.

This clone appeared many times. The rearrangement uses TRBV5-4 and TRBJ2-4; 9 bases map to TRBD1. Germline lookup yields CDR1 SGHNT and CDR2 YYREEE (reference sequence). V trimming: 1 base; J trimming: 1 base; junction bases outside the gene matches: 3. The CDR3 is made up of 16 amino acids. CDR3 sequence reads: CASSLTGGFAKNIQYF. In DNA form, the CDR3 reads TGTGCCAGCAGCTTGACAGGGGGCTTTGCCAAAAACATTCAGTACTTC.

This clone was seen a handful of times. The rearrangement joins TRBV7-2 to TRBJ2-7; possibly TRBD1 for D (6 bases). The CDR3 extends over 17 amino acids. CDR1 SGHTA and CDR2 FQGNSA come from the germline V gene. The V gene lost 5 bases and the J gene lost 0 bases, with 20 bases spanning the gap. In nucleotides, the CDR3 is TGTGCCAGCAGCCCTAGGACAGAGGCTTTAAGCTCCTACGAGCAGTACTTC. This encodes CASSPRTEALSSYEQYF.

The V call is TRBV7-2, the J call TRBJ1-3; D gene unclear. V lost 3 bases and J 3 bases, leaving 12 bases between the germline ends. CDR3 length: 15 amino acids. In germline, CDR1 is SGHTA, CDR2 FQGNSA. CDR3 loop: CASSFSVGGGNTIYF. DNA of the CDR3: TGTGCCAGCAGCTTCTCAGTAGGAGGTGGAAACACCATATATTTT. The full variable domain, its missing parts supplied by reference TRBV7-2 and TRBJ1-3, is GAGVSQSPSNKVTEKGKDVELRCDPISGHTALYWYRQSLGQGLEFLIYFQGNSAPDKSGLPSDRFSAERTGGSVSTLTIQRTQQEDSAVYLCASSFSVGGGNTIYFGEGSWLTVV.

This clone was seen many times. The rearrangement links TRBV7-2 to TRBJ2-1; D is undetermined. Germline V gene lookup returns CDR1 SGHTA and CDR2 FQGNSA. Trimming left V 0 bases short and J 5 bases short, with 11 bases between. The CDR3 runs 15 residues. In DNA form, the CDR3 reads TGTGCCAGCAGCTTAGCGAGAAGACGAAACAATGAGCAGTTCTTC. Its translation: CASSLARRRNNEQFF.

CDR3 bases: TGCGCCAGCAGCTTGGGAGCGGGGGGCTCCTACGAGCAGTACTTC. Protein sequence: CASSLGAGGSYEQYF. The V and J genes are TRBV5-1 and TRBJ2-7; 9 nucleotides match TRBD2. Trimming removed 0 bases from V and 0 bases from J; junction bases left unmatched: 1. There are 15 residues in the CDR3. Germline CDR1 and CDR2: SGHRS and YFSETQ.

This clone was detected only a few times. This chain connects TRBV7-2 to TRBJ1-2; D gene ambiguous. CDR1 SGHTA and CDR2 FQGNSA come from the germline V gene. The CDR3 spans 14 residues. The V and J ends lost 1 base and 3 bases respectively, with 9 bases between them. CDR3 in DNA: TGTGCCAGCAGCTTAGTTCAGGCGGACTATGGCTACACCTTC. Translating gives CASSLVQADYGYTF.

The V gene is TRBV7-2, the J gene TRBJ1-1; unclear D gene. CDR1 is SGHTA and CDR2 is FQGNSA in the germline V gene. The CDR3 is 13 amino acids. V shed 1 base and J shed 1 base, with 4 bases lying between them. In DNA form, the CDR3 reads TGTGCCAGCAGCTTAGAGAAGAACACTGAAGCTTTCTTT. This translates into CASSLEKNTEAFF.

This clone was counted a few times. The gene calls are TRBV7-2 and TRBJ2-2, with D tentatively TRBD1 or TRBD2 (5 bases each). There are 16 residues in the CDR3. Trimming stripped 4 bases from V and 2 bases from J, with 14 bases between. From germline, CDR1 is SGHTA and CDR2 FQGNSA. CDR3 loop: CASSSRAGGNTGELFF. For the CDR3, the DNA is TGTGCCAGCAGCTCCCGCGCTGGGGGAAACACCGGGGAGCTGTTTTTT.

In its sample, this clone was seen many times. The sample holds other DNA sequences that translate to the same CDR3. This chain joins TRBV4-2 and TRBJ2-1; 8 positions match TRBD2. CDR1 and CDR2 (germline): LGHNA, YNFKEQ. This CDR3 comprises 17 residues. V lost 1 base, J lost 8 bases, and 13 bases stayed unmatched. CDR3 coding DNA: TGTGCCAGCAGCCAAGTCTCGCTCGCGGGAGGTGGCGATGAGCAGTTCTTC. It is translated as CASSQVSLAGGGDEQFF.

This clone was detected ten times or more. The J gene is TRBJ2-1, the V gene TRBV19, with 13 bases fitting TRBD2. This CDR3 has 16 amino acids. Trimming at V came to 5 bases and at J to 10 bases, leaving 11 bases not matched to a gene. Germline V lookup: CDR1 LNHDA, CDR2 SQIVND (reference sequence). The CDR3 region is CASSLTGTSGVLEQFF. The DNA for the CDR3 is TGTGCCAGTAGTCTAACCGGGACTAGCGGGGTCTTGGAGCAGTTCTTC.

CDR3 in DNA: TGTGCCAGCAGCTTTGGCGAGGCCCGGGGGAATGAGCAGTTCTTC. Amino acid sequence: CASSFGEARGNEQFF. The rearrangement joins TRBV7-6 to TRBJ2-1, with D possibly being TRBD2 (6 bases). This CDR3 contains 15 residues. Between the trimmed V and J ends, which lost 3 bases and 7 bases, there was a span of 16 bases. Germline CDR1 is SGHVS and CDR2 is FNYEAQ.

This clone was seen at least ten times. V usage is TRBV5-4 and J usage is TRBJ2-6; the D is unclear. V lost 5 bases and J 1 base, leaving 13 bases between the germline ends. CDR3 length equals 16 residues. Germline CDR1 SGHNT, CDR2 YYREEE (reference sequence). CDR3 nucleotides: TGTGCCAGCAGGGCCGAGCTAGGGTCTGGGGCCAACGTCCTGACTTTC. Amino acid sequence: CASRAELGSGANVLTF.

The rearrangement joins TRBV5-6 to TRBJ2-1; 12 nucleotides match TRBD2. The CDR3 contains 14 residues. The germline V gene encodes CDR1 SGHDT and CDR2 YYEEEE. Unmatched junction bases numbered 0, after V lost 1 base and J lost 7 bases. Here the CDR3 DNA reads TGTGCCAGCAGCTTGACTAGCGGGAGGAATGAGCAGTTCTTC. As protein: CASSLTSGRNEQFF.

V is TRBV29-1 and J is TRBJ2-6; 8 bases fit TRBD1. This CDR3 comprises 16 residues. The germline gives CDR1 SQVTM, CDR2 ANQGSEA. The trim removed 6 bases at V and 0 bases at J, leaving 7 bases unmatched. The CDR3 protein is CSVSGDRGSGANVLTF. The CDR3 DNA reads as TGCAGCGTATCCGGCGACAGGGGCTCTGGGGCCAACGTCCTGACTTTC.

The CDR3: CSAGLAGADTQYF. CDR3 nucleotide sequence: TGCAGCGCTGGACTAGCGGGAGCAGATACGCAGTATTTT. The rearrangement uses TRBV29-1 and TRBJ2-3; 13 nucleotides match TRBD2. CDR3 length: 13 residues. V lost 7 bases, J lost 4 bases, and 2 bases stayed unmatched. From germline, CDR1 is SQVTM and CDR2 ANQGSEA.

This clone was counted only a few times. This sequence joins TRBV30 and TRBJ1-2, with 8 bases lining up with TRBD1. Looked up from germline, CDR1 is GTSNPN and CDR2 is SVGIG (reference sequence). The CDR3 is made up of 14 amino acids. The junction had 3 bases not matched to a gene; V was cut back by 2 bases and J by 1 base. The CDR3 DNA sequence: TGTGCCTGGAGTAGGACAGGGAGTAACTATGGCTACACCTTC. It yields the protein CAWSRTGSNYGYTF.

This clone was recorded a few times. CDR3: CSVVGGAASYTEAFF. DNA of the CDR3: TGCAGCGTTGTCGGGGGGGCAGCCTCGTACACTGAAGCTTTCTTT. The gene calls are TRBV29-1 and TRBJ1-1; tentative D call: TRBD1 (6 bases). CDR1 is SQVTM and CDR2 is ANQGSEA in the germline V gene. There are 15 residues in the CDR3. V was clipped by 4 bases and J by 3 bases, with 18 bases between them.

This clone was seen a handful of times. The chain links TRBV4-2 to TRBJ2-7; D perhaps matches TRBD1 (5 bases). Looked up from germline, CDR1 is LGHNA and CDR2 is YNFKEQ. The V end was cut by 0 bases, the J end by 2 bases, with 11 bases between. This CDR3 is 15 amino acids long. CDR3: CASSQDYDSPYEQYF. In DNA, the CDR3 is TGTGCCAGCAGCCAAGATTACGACAGCCCCTACGAGCAGTACTTC.

This clone was detected only a few times. The rearrangement uses TRBV9 and TRBJ2-1; the D is unclear. This CDR3 has 17 amino acids. Germline V lookup: CDR1 SGDLS, CDR2 YYNGEE. Trimming left V 0 bases short and J 0 bases short, with 13 bases between. The CDR3 DNA reads TGTGCCAGCAGCGTAGCCTTCTCGCGGAGCTCCTACAATGAGCAGTTCTTC. Its translation is CASSVAFSRSSYNEQFF.

This clone was detected ten times or more. This rearrangement joins TRBV4-1 to TRBJ1-1, with TRBD1 identical over 9 bases. With 5 bases clipped from V and 7 bases from J, the junction kept 11 bases outside the gene matches. Germline CDR1 reads MGHRA; CDR2 reads YSYEKL. The CDR3 runs 15 residues. The CDR3 loop reads CASSDYRGRDDEAFF. CDR3 bases: TGCGCCAGCAGCGACTACAGGGGGCGAGATGATGAAGCTTTCTTT.

This clone has more than one count but fewer than ten. The J gene is TRBJ1-1, the V gene TRBV30; tentative D call: TRBD1 (5 bases). This CDR3 has 13 amino acids. V dropped 3 bases and J dropped 1 base, with 9 bases sitting between them. Germline V gene data show CDR1 as GTSNPN and CDR2 as SVGIG (reference sequence). CDR3 in amino acids: CAWRMGGNTEAFF. The CDR3 region has the DNA TGTGCCTGGAGGATGGGGGGGAACACTGAAGCTTTCTTT.